This TCR beta chain was obtained from a study of blood T cell repertoires in COVID-19. The CDR3 sequence is 15 residues long. Germline V lookup: CDR1 SGHTA, CDR2 FQGNSA. Trimming took 5 bases from V and 5 from J; bases not matched to a gene: 7. Method: immunoSEQ multiplex PCR; TCRdb's copy keeps in-frame clones and lacks some. The sample lists about 160,000 clones; about 83% were seen once. Sequencing was carried out using peripheral blood. The receptor was isolated from a man between 65 and 80 years old who had recovered from COVID-19. The chain is built from TRBV7-2 and TRBJ2-7, with 12 bases fitting TRBD2. The CDR3 DNA reads as TGTGCCAGCAGCACCAGACTAGCGGGAGCGCACGAGCAGTACTTC. Its translation is CASSTRLAGAHEQYF.